This TCR beta chain originates from a study of CD8+CD57+ T cells in acquired aplastic anemia. The study profiled TCR beta VDJ and CDR3 using genomic DNA as template. TCRdb re-called the reads with MiXCR, one entry per CDR3 protein. The sample shows approximately 200,000 distinct CDR3 sequences, approximately 60% of them seen only once. The CDR3 runs to 16 residues. CDR1 and CDR2 (germline): SEHNR, FQNEAQ (reference sequence). Between the trimmed V and J ends, which lost 5 bases and 8 bases, there was a span of 22 bases. The clonotype comes from a human donor in good health. The sample was sorted CD4+, CD8+, or CD8+CD57+ T cells (not recorded which) from PBMCs. The chain joins TRBV7-9 to TRBJ1-5; a possible D gene is TRBD1 (5 bases). DNA for the CDR3: TGTGCCAGCAGCCGGCAAGACGTTTTTTCGGGGGAGCCCCAGCATTTT. This translates into CASSRQDVFSGEPQHF.